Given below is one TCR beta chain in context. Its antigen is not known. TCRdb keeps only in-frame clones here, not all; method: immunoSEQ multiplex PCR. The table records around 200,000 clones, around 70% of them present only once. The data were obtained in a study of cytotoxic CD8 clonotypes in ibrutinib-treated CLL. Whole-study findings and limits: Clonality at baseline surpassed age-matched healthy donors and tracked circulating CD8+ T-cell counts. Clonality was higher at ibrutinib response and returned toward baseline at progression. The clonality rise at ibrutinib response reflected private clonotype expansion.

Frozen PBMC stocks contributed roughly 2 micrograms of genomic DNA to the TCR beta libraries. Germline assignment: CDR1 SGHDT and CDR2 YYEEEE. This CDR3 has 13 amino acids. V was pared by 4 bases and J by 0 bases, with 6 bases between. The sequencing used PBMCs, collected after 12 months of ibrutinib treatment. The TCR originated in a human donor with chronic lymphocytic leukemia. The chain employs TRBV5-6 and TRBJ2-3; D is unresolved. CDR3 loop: CASSPPSTDTQYF. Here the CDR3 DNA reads TGTGCCAGCAGCCCCCCCAGCACAGATACGCAGTATTTT. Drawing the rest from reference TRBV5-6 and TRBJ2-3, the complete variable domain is DAGVTQSPTHLIKTRGQQVTLRCSPKSGHDTVSWYQQALGQGPQFIFQYYEEEERQRGNFPDRFSGHQFPNYSSELNVNALLLGDSALYLCASSPPSTDTQYFGPGTRLTVL.